This entry lists 13 T cell receptor beta chains sequenced from one sample in a study of T cell repertoires in cytomegalovirus infection. These receptors lack a known antigen. TCRdb itself ran the reads through MiXCR, one entry per CDR3 protein. The sample includes some 800,000 distinct CDR3 sequences, approximately 32% of them seen just once. The sequenced sample was cultured CD8+ T cells from PBMCs, obtained from culture after CMV antigen stimulation. Receptors were obtained from a human donor in good health (CMV status not recorded). Some clones in this sample may be carry-over from other donors' samples.

This clonotype has only a few counts. The DNA for the CDR3 is TGCAGTGCTTTGGACAGGCTAACCTACGAGCAGTACGTC. It translates to CSALDRLTYEQYV. The V and J genes are TRBV20-1 and TRBJ2-7; 7 bases are a match to TRBD1. This CDR3 has 13 amino acids. V dropped 5 bases and J dropped 2; count of bases not matched to a gene: 6. The germline V gene has CDR1 DFQATT and CDR2 SNEGSKA (reference sequence).

The genes are TRBV7-4 and TRBJ2-3, with 8 nucleotides matching TRBD2. In germline, CDR1 is SGHVT, CDR2 SQSDAQ. Germline trimming cut 5 bases from V and 0 bases from J; bases unmatched to any gene: 7. The CDR3 has 16 amino acids. The CDR3 sequence: CASSVSGETSTDTQYF. The CDR3, as DNA: TGTGCCAGCAGCGTTAGCGGGGAGACTAGCACAGATACGCAGTATTTT.

A single count supports this clonotype. This chain joins TRBV29-1 and TRBJ1-2; tentative D call: TRBD1 (5 bases). This CDR3 contains 13 residues. CDR1 and CDR2 (germline): SQVTM, ANQGSEA. The V and J ends lost 4 bases and 1 base respectively, with 10 bases between them. CDR3 sequence reads: CSVVDTFNYGYTF. CDR3 sequence (DNA): TGCAGCGTTGTGGACACTTTTAACTATGGCTACACCTTC.

The gene calls are TRBV10-3 and TRBJ1-1; D possibly corresponds to TRBD1 (6 bases). The CDR3 has 14 amino acids. V was pared by 0 bases and J by 4 bases, with 9 bases between. Germline V gene data show CDR1 as ENHRY and CDR2 as SYGVKD. CDR3 nucleotide sequence: TGTGCCATCAGTGAGTCGGGGGGCTTCACTGAAGCTTTCTTT. Translating gives CAISESGGFTEAFF.

The chain uses TRBV29-1 and TRBJ2-3; D is uncertain. CDR1 and CDR2 (germline): SQVTM, ANQGSEA. This CDR3 region has 15 residues. With 3 bases removed from V and 0 bases from J, the gap between germline ends came to 13 bases. CDR3: CSVDGVADSTDTQYF. DNA for the CDR3: TGCAGCGTTGATGGGGTAGCAGATAGCACAGATACGCAGTATTTT.

This sequence joins TRBV12-3 or TRBV12-4 and TRBJ1-1; TRBD1 matches at 11 bases. J was trimmed by 5 bases and V by 5 bases; bases with no gene match: 10. The CDR3 totals 16 residues. CDR3 coding DNA: TGTGCCAGCAGTCTCGGACAGGGGGCTAGGTTGACTGAAGCTTTCTTT. It yields the protein CASSLGQGARLTEAFF.

V gene TRBV6-2 or TRBV6-3 combines with J gene TRBJ1-1; D is unclear. Germline V gene lookup returns CDR1 MNHEY and CDR2 SVGEGT. V was shortened by 6 bases and J by 4 bases, with 15 bases between the two germline ends. This CDR3 comprises 14 residues. The CDR3 DNA follows: TGTGCCAGCAGCCCGGATAGGGTGGTCACTGAAGCTTTCTTT. This codes for CASSPDRVVTEAFF.

A note on this clonotype: The junction differs from germline at one of its ends, possibly a read error. This rearrangement joins TRBV27 to TRBJ2-5; perhaps TRBD2 as D (5 bases). Germline lookup yields CDR1 MNHEY and CDR2 SMNVEV (reference sequence). This CDR3 contains 16 residues. The CDR3 region has the DNA TGTACCAGCAGTTTATTAGCTCGGGGTATCCAAGAGACCCAGTACTTC. This encodes CTSSLLARGIQETQYF.

The chain joins TRBV7-6 to TRBJ2-7; the D is unclear. This CDR3 region has 13 residues. Deletions cut 5 bases from V and 3 bases from J, with 11 bases between. Germline assignment: CDR1 SGHVS and CDR2 FNYEAQ. The DNA for the CDR3 is TGTGCCAGCAGCGACACGGACGGCTACGAGCAGTACTTC. It specifies CASSDTDGYEQYF.

This clonotype showed up just a few times. J is TRBJ1-1 and V is TRBV27, with TRBD1 as a possible D gene (6 bases). The germline V gene encodes CDR1 MNHEY and CDR2 SMNVEV (reference sequence). V lost 4 bases and J lost 4, with 19 bases in between. The CDR3 is made up of 16 amino acids. CDR3 coding DNA: TGTGCCAGCAGTTCCTATACTACACAGGGTACCACTGAAGCTTTCTTT. Its protein product is CASSSYTTQGTTEAFF.

CDR3 nucleotides: TGTGCCAGCAGCGAAGGGTTGGTTGGTTCTAACTATGGCTACACCTTC. This encodes CASSEGLVGSNYGYTF. The V gene is TRBV7-9, the J gene TRBJ1-2; no clear D. The V and J ends lost 5 bases and 0 bases respectively, with 16 bases between them. The CDR3 sequence is 16 residues long. Germline V lookup: CDR1 SEHNR, CDR2 FQNEAQ (reference sequence).

The genes are TRBV20-1 and TRBJ2-7; 10 bases are shared with TRBD1. The CDR3 contains 17 residues. V dropped 1 base and J dropped 2; count of bases not matched to a gene: 11. Germline V lookup: CDR1 DFQATT, CDR2 SNEGSKA (reference sequence). Written as DNA, the CDR3 is TGCAGTGCTAGAGGCATAGACAGGGGGCAAGGGACCTACGAGCAGTACGTC. This codes for CSARGIDRGQGTYEQYV.

The chain recombines TRBV6-1 with TRBJ2-3, with D perhaps TRBD1 (6 bases). The CDR3 loop spans 14 amino acids. V was cut by 7 bases and J by 3 bases, with 14 bases left in between. Germline V gives CDR1 MNHNS, CDR2 SASEGT. CDR3 sequence: CASNRQGFTDTQYF. The DNA for the CDR3 is TGTGCCAGCAATCGGCAGGGGTTTACAGATACGCAGTATTTT.